The 12 T cell receptor beta chains listed next were all sequenced from one sample in a study of identical twins. A single record per CDR3 protein comes from TCRdb applying MiXCR to the 5' RACE reads. The sample lists 450,000 or so distinct CDR3 sequences, 14% seen once, with about 1% in the top ten. This sample was shared with a second study, whose subject was yellow fever vaccine responses in identical twins.

The specimen was CD4+ T cells sorted from blood. These receptors were collected from a woman aged 18-29 years in good health.

This clonotype has a handful of counts. V gene TRBV6-2 or TRBV6-3 combines with J gene TRBJ2-4; TRBD1 is a possible D gene (6 bases). V dropped 5 bases and J dropped 2 bases, with 16 bases sitting between them. The CDR3 extends over 16 amino acids. Germline V gene data show CDR1 as MNHEY and CDR2 as SVGEGT. The CDR3 nucleotides read TGTGCCAGCAGTCGGGATTGGACAGCCTCCAAAAACATTCAGTACTTC. As protein: CASSRDWTASKNIQYF.

This clonotype was seen a few times. The chain has TRBV6-5 and TRBJ2-1; unclear D gene. Germline CDR1 reads MNHEY; CDR2 reads SVGAGI. V was trimmed by 4 bases and J by 0 bases, leaving 10 bases between them. This CDR3 has 15 amino acids. The CDR3 DNA is TGTGCCAGCAGTTCCTGGCGGAGCTCCTACAATGAGCAGTTCTTC. Translation gives CASSSWRSSYNEQFF.

There are a few counts of this clonotype. The chain employs TRBV20-1 and TRBJ1-5; D is undetermined. Between the trimmed V and J ends, which lost 4 bases and 0 bases, there was a span of 13 bases. CDR1 and CDR2 from the germline V gene are DFQATT and SNEGSKA (reference sequence). The CDR3 runs to 15 residues. CDR3 loop: CSATWGGYSNQPQHF. Here the CDR3 DNA reads TGCAGTGCTACATGGGGAGGGTATAGCAATCAGCCCCAGCATTTT.

The genes are TRBV29-1 and TRBJ2-7, with D maybe TRBD1 (6 bases). Between the trimmed V and J ends, which lost 5 bases and 6 bases, there was a span of 14 bases. The CDR3 is made up of 12 amino acids. The germline CDR1 and CDR2 sequences are SQVTM and ANQGSEA. The CDR3 sequence: CSVTQGLSEQYF. The CDR3 DNA reads as TGCAGCGTTACACAGGGTTTAAGCGAGCAGTACTTC.

The chain has TRBV24-1 and TRBJ2-1, with 12 bases fitting TRBD1. Per the germline V gene, CDR1 is KGHDR and CDR2 is SFDVKD. The length of the CDR3 is 16 residues. The ends lost 3 bases at V and 10 bases at J; junction bases unmatched: 9. The CDR3, as DNA: TGTGCCACCAGTGATCCCCTCCGGGACAGGGGGCGAGAGCAGTTCTTC. As protein: CATSDPLRDRGREQFF.

This clonotype was counted only a few times. The rearrangement links TRBV25-1 to TRBJ2-3; D call uncertain. CDR3 length: 14 amino acids. The V and J ends lost 4 bases and 0 bases respectively, with 8 bases between them. The germline V gene has CDR1 MGHDK and CDR2 SYGVNS. The CDR3 here is CASSAPISTDTQYF. The CDR3 DNA follows: TGTGCCAGCAGTGCCCCTATAAGCACAGATACGCAGTATTTT.

This clonotype showed up just a few times. The V call is TRBV6-6, the J call TRBJ2-3; D unresolved. The V and J ends lost 6 bases and 8 bases respectively, with 15 bases between them. This CDR3 is 13 amino acids long. Germline V gene data show CDR1 as MNHNY and CDR2 as SVGAGI (reference sequence). DNA for the CDR3: TGTGCCAGCAGCGCCGACCCCCGGATTACGCAGTATTTT. It codes for CASSADPRITQYF.

This clonotype was seen more than once but under ten times. The rearrangement links TRBV12-3 or TRBV12-4 to TRBJ1-1; possibly TRBD1 for D (5 bases). The CDR3 totals 14 residues. V was clipped by 3 bases and J by 4 bases, with 12 bases between them. CDR3 DNA sequence: TGTGCCAGCAGTTTTAGGGGAGTGGGCACTGAAGCTTTCTTT. Protein product: CASSFRGVGTEAFF.

This clonotype was seen only a few times. The chain links TRBV11-1 to TRBJ2-6, with unresolved D. Germline V gene lookup returns CDR1 SGHAT and CDR2 FQDESV (reference sequence). The CDR3 contains 19 residues. Deletions cut 2 bases from V and 1 base from J, with 18 bases between. CDR3 in DNA: TGTGCCAGCAGCTTATTCCCCCTGTCACGTGGTTCTGGGGCCAACGTCCTGACTTTC. Encoded protein: CASSLFPLSRGSGANVLTF.

The genes are TRBV21-1 and TRBJ2-1; the table's TRBD1 call for D was not verified on the DNA. TRBV21-1 represents a pseudogene. This CDR3 has 18 residues. DNA for the CDR3: TGTGCCAGCAGCATCCGACAGGGGGCAAACATCTCCTACAATGAGCAGTTCTTC. Its translation: CASSIRQGANISYNEQFF.

The chain uses TRBV20-1 and TRBJ2-5; no clear D gene. The CDR3 totals 12 residues. The germline V gene has CDR1 DFQATT and CDR2 SNEGSKA (reference sequence). Trimming took 4 bases from V and 5 from J, leaving 11 bases between them. For the CDR3, the DNA is TGCAGTGCTACCAGGTTGAGGGAGACCCAGTACTTC. It translates to CSATRLRETQYF.

The V gene is TRBV5-1, the J gene TRBJ2-1; 7 bases agree with TRBD1. CDR1 and CDR2 from the germline V gene are SGHRS and YFSETQ. The length of the CDR3 is 15 residues. With V trimmed by 4 bases and J by 4 bases, 8 bases remained unmatched. This chain's CDR3 is CASSPGTEDYNEQFF. The CDR3 DNA is TGCGCCAGCAGCCCAGGGACAGAGGATTACAATGAGCAGTTCTTC.